This T cell receptor (beta chain) was sequenced in a study of cytomegalovirus exposure and HLA in healthy donors. The study's findings and limits: In an earlier analysis, productive rearrangement rates for most beta V segments clustered near 87% or 30%. Presence/absence results assume similar sequencing depth per donor, which may not hold. A later analysis reported that several of the most significant clusters appeared to be linked to common viral pathogens, among them Epstein-Barr virus.

Germline loops: CDR1 SGHRS, CDR2 YFSETQ. The CDR3 length is 15 residues. Trimming stripped 6 bases from V and 0 bases from J, with 10 bases between. Although they were nominally healthy when sampled, donors likely had unrecorded immune exposures. The study ran its PCR with 60 Vbeta and 13 Jbeta primers. Only in-frame clones appear in the TCRdb table, and some are missing; sequencing was by immunoSEQ multiplex PCR. The profile shows roughly 200,000 clones, less than 85% of them singletons. As concerns this clone: Its antigen remains unknown.

The specimen sequenced was PBMCs. The rearrangement links TRBV5-1 to TRBJ2-6; D ambiguous. The sequence was collected from a young man in good health and CMV-seronegative. CDR3 residues: CASNPGNSGANVLTF. In nucleotides, the CDR3 is TGCGCCAGCAATCCAGGAAACTCTGGGGCCAACGTCCTGACTTTC.